This T cell receptor beta chain originates from a study of monozygotic twins with inflammatory bowel disease. Regarding the study as a whole: Sharing of clonotypes with others was lower in IBD patients than in healthy twins, and this was especially so with disease activity. A single strong clonotype or signal linked to IBD was not supported.

CDR3 length: 16 amino acids. Germline CDR1 and CDR2: SGHTA and FQGNSA. Per-sample cDNA came from eight separate reactions. Each of TCRalpha and TCRbeta cDNA went through two nested PCRs, lasting 16 and 9 cycles. TCRdb re-called the 5' RACE reads and shows each CDR3 protein once, DNA omitted. The sample data list around 450,000 distinct CDR3 sequences. Notes on this clonotype: No antigen is known for it.

The receptor was derived from a human donor with ulcerative colitis or Crohn's disease, or a healthy co-twin of an affected twin (not recorded which). Material for sequencing was blood. This sequence joins TRBV7-2 and TRBJ1-4; absent DNA, TCRdb's TRBD1 call cannot be checked. This CDR3 reads CASSLASGGSYEKLFF.